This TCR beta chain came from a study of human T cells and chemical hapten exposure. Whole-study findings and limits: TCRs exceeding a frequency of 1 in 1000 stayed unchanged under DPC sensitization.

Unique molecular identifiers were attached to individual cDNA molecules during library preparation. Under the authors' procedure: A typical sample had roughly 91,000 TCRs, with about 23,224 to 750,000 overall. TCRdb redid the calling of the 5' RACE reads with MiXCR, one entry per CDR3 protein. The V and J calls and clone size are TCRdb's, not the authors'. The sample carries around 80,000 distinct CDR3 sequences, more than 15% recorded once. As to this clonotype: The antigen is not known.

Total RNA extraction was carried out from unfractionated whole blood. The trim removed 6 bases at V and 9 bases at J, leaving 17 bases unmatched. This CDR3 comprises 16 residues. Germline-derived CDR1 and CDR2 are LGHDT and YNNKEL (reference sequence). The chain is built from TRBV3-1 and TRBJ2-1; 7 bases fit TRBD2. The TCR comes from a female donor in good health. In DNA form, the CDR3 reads TGTGCCAGCAGTCTGACATCCACTAGCGCGAATGGTGAGCAGTTCTTC. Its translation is CASSLTSTSANGEQFF.